A single sample gave rise to the 3 T cell receptor beta chains below, sequenced in a study of blood T cell repertoires in COVID-19 (dated by TCRdb to the early 2020s). The method was the immunoSEQ multiplex PCR assay. TCRdb obtained this table from immuneACCESS and retained in-frame rearrangements with V and J assigned. These tables miss some clones; where compared with another copy, unresolved V genes account for less than half of the shortfall, and the remainder is unexplained. The sample contains about 15,000 clones, about 89% of them found a single time. The ten most abundant clones make up about 3.1% of the sample. Input material: peripheral blood. Receptors were obtained from a human donor in a cohort sampled during active COVID-19.

CDR3: CAISDPGVSTEAFF. The CDR3 region has the DNA TGTGCCATCAGTGATCCGGGTGTGAGCACTGAAGCTTTCTTT. This rearrangement joins TRBV10-3 to TRBJ1-1, with D hard to call. The CDR3 extends over 14 amino acids. Germline-derived CDR1 and CDR2 are ENHRY and SYGVKD. Trimming stripped 3 bases from V and 4 bases from J, with 12 bases between.

V is TRBV6-5 and J is TRBJ1-2; no clear D. The CDR3 spans 14 residues. CDR1 is MNHEY and CDR2 is SVGAGI in the germline V gene. Trimming removed 7 bases from V and 4 bases from J, with 16 bases in between. CDR3 in DNA: TGTGCCAGCAATTCAGGAACGAATTCCTATGGCTACACCTTC. As protein: CASNSGTNSYGYTF.

The chain combines TRBV7-2 with TRBJ2-3; D is unclear. The CDR3 consists of 11 residues. V lost 4 bases and J 5 bases, leaving 4 bases between the germline ends. Per germline, CDR1 SGHTA and CDR2 FQGNSA. The DNA for the CDR3 is TGTGCCAGCAGCTCCTTAGATACGCAGTATTTT. Amino acid sequence: CASSSLDTQYF.